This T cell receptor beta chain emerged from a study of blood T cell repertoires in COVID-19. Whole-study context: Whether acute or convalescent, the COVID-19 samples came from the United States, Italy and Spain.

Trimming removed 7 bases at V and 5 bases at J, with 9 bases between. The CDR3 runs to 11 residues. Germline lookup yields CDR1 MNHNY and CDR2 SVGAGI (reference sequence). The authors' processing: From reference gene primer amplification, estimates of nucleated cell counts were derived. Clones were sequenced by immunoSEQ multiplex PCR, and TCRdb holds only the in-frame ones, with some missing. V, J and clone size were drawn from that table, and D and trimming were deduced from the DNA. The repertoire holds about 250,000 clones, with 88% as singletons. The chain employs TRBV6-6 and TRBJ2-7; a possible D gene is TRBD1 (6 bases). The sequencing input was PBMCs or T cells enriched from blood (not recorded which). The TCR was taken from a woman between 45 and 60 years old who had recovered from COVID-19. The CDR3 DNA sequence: TGTGCCAGCACGGACAGAAACGAGCAGTACTTC. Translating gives CASTDRNEQYF.